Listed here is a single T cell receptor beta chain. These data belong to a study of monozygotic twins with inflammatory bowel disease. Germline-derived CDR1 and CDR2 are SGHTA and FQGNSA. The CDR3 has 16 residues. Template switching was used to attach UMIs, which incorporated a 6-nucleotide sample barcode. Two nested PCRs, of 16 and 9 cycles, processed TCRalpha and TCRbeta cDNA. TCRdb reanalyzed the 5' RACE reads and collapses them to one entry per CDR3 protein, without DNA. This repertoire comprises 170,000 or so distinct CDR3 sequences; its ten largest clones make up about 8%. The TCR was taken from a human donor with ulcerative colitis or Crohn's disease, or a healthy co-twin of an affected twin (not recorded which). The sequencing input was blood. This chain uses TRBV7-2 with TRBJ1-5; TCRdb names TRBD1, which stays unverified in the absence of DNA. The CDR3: CASSLARSGSNQPQHF.